The 30 T cell receptor beta chains below were found in one sample sequenced in a study of glioma-infiltrating T cells after dendritic cell vaccination. Repertoires were generated with immunoSEQ multiplex PCR, while TCRdb's copy carries only in-frame clones and drops some. This table holds approximately 82,000 clones, around 90% found once. Sequencing used blood, obtained before dendritic cell vaccination. The receptors come from a human donor with glioblastoma.

J is TRBJ1-1 and V is TRBV12-5, with a weak D call TRBD1 (5 bases). V was clipped by 3 bases and J by 1 base, with 15 bases between them. CDR1 is LGHNT and CDR2 is FRNRAP in the germline V gene. This CDR3 comprises 16 residues. The CDR3 region has the DNA TGTGCTAGTGGTTTTTCAAGAGGAGGGGAGAACACTGAAGCTTTCTTT. Translated: CASGFSRGGENTEAFF. Variable domain in full (rest from reference TRBV12-5 and TRBJ1-1): DARVTQTPRHKVTEMGQEVTMRCQPILGHNTVFWYRQTMMQGLELLAYFRNRAPLDDSGMPKDRFSAEMPDATLATLKIQPSEPRDSAVYFCASGFSRGGENTEAFFGQGTRLTVV.

J is TRBJ2-7 and V is TRBV2; D is unclear. V lost 8 bases to trimming and J lost 2 bases, with 16 bases between them. This CDR3 has 14 amino acids. CDR1 SNHLY and CDR2 FYNNEI come from the germline V gene. Here the CDR3 DNA reads TGTGCCAGCCGCAAGACGACGGGTGCCTACGAGCAGTACTTC. Protein: CASRKTTGAYEQYF.

V and J are TRBV9 and TRBJ2-3; 9 bases are shared with TRBD2. The CDR3 extends over 15 amino acids. J was trimmed by 4 bases and V by 3 bases; bases with no gene match: 6. Germline CDR1 is SGDLS and CDR2 is YYNGEE. CDR3 nucleotide sequence: TGTGCCAGCAGCGCTAGCGGGGCTAGCGCAGATACGCAGTATTTT. Translated, it gives CASSASGASADTQYF.

The chain employs TRBV5-1 and TRBJ2-5, with a tentative D call TRBD2 (5 bases). Trimming cost V 3 bases and J 5 bases, with 11 bases left between them. The germline V gene encodes CDR1 SGHRS and CDR2 YFSETQ. This CDR3 is built from 13 residues. CDR3 nucleotide sequence: TGCGCCAGCAGCTGGGGATCGGGGGAGACCCAGTACTTC. This encodes CASSWGSGETQYF.

The V gene is TRBV7-9, the J gene TRBJ2-1; TRBD2 agrees at 7 bases. Trimming took 5 bases from V and 2 from J; bases not matched to a gene: 6. The CDR3 spans 15 residues. The germline gives CDR1 SEHNR, CDR2 FQNEAQ (reference sequence). In DNA, the CDR3 is TGTGCCAGCAGCCCCCCGGGGGGAGCCTACAATGAGCAGTTCTTC. Amino acids: CASSPPGGAYNEQFF.

This clone was observed a single time. This chain joins TRBV5-6 and TRBJ1-1, with D possibly TRBD1 on 6 matching bases. The CDR3 sequence is 13 residues long. The ends were cut back, 0 bases at V and 8 bases at J, with 11 bases in the middle. The germline V gene has CDR1 SGHDT and CDR2 YYEEEE. CDR3 nucleotides: TGTGCCAGCAGCTTGGCCGGGGGGCTAGAAGCTTTCTTT. It codes for CASSLAGGLEAFF.

The table lists this clone with a few counts. The CDR3: CASSSRQGGFYGYTF. In DNA, the CDR3 is TGTGCCAGTAGTTCCCGACAGGGGGGATTCTATGGCTACACCTTC. The genes are TRBV19 and TRBJ1-2, with 9 bases identical to TRBD1. CDR3 length: 15 amino acids. J was trimmed by 4 bases and V by 5 bases; bases with no gene match: 8. Per the germline V gene, CDR1 is LNHDA and CDR2 is SQIVND (reference sequence).

The rearrangement links TRBV7-8 to TRBJ1-5; D possibly corresponds to TRBD1 (6 bases). This CDR3 is 14 amino acids long. CDR1 is SGHVS and CDR2 is FQNEAQ in the germline V gene. V was trimmed by 6 bases and J by 3 bases, leaving 12 bases between them. Here the CDR3 reads CASSFGQPNQPQHF. The CDR3 DNA reads TGTGCCAGCAGTTTCGGACAGCCCAATCAGCCCCAGCATTTT.

The CDR3 region is CASKGDGEQFF. The CDR3 bases are TGCGCCAGTAAGGGAGATGGTGAGCAGTTCTTC. This sequence joins TRBV5-1 and TRBJ2-1; D might be TRBD2 (5 bases). The V end was cut by 8 bases, the J end by 9 bases, with 12 bases between. This CDR3 spans 11 amino acids. The germline V gene has CDR1 SGHRS and CDR2 YFSETQ. Supplemented by reference TRBV5-1 and TRBJ2-1, the full variable domain reads KAGVTQTPRYLIKTRGQQVTLSCSPISGHRSVSWYQQTPGQGLQFLFEYFSETQRNKGNFPGRFSGRQFSNSRSEMNVSTLELGDSALYLCASKGDGEQFFGPGTRLTVL.

V gene TRBV5-1 combines with J gene TRBJ2-3; possible D gene TRBD1, 6 bases. Per the germline V gene, CDR1 is SGHRS and CDR2 is YFSETQ. The V and J ends lost 5 bases and 3 bases respectively, with 10 bases between them. CDR3 size: 13 residues. CDR3 DNA: TGCGCCAGCAGATTCCAGGGGACAGATACGCAGTATTTT. It encodes CASRFQGTDTQYF.

The V and J genes are TRBV5-1 and TRBJ2-7; a possible D gene is TRBD2 (5 bases). Looked up from germline, CDR1 is SGHRS and CDR2 is YFSETQ. The CDR3 has 15 residues. V dropped 3 bases and J dropped 5 bases, with 18 bases sitting between them. The DNA of the CDR3 is TGCGCCAGCAGCTCTGGGAACGGGATATTCGACGAGCAGTACTTC. It encodes CASSSGNGIFDEQYF. Supplemented by reference TRBV5-1 and TRBJ2-7, the full variable domain reads KAGVTQTPRYLIKTRGQQVTLSCSPISGHRSVSWYQQTPGQGLQFLFEYFSETQRNKGNFPGRFSGRQFSNSRSEMNVSTLELGDSALYLCASSSGNGIFDEQYFGPGTRLTVT.

The CDR3 DNA follows: TGCGCCAGCAGCCAAGGCCTGCGGGGGCCCAATGAGCAGTTCTTC. It is translated as CASSQGLRGPNEQFF. J is TRBJ2-1 and V is TRBV4-1; tentative D call: TRBD2 (7 bases). The CDR3 extends over 15 amino acids. V was pared by 1 base and J by 6 bases, with 13 bases between. Looked up from germline, CDR1 is MGHRA and CDR2 is YSYEKL.

The chain has TRBV7-9 and TRBJ1-3; tentatively, D is TRBD1 (6 bases). Germline V lookup: CDR1 SEHNR, CDR2 FQNEAQ (reference sequence). Trimming left V 4 bases short and J 5 bases short, with 15 bases between. The length of the CDR3 is 15 residues. CDR3 DNA sequence: TGTGCCAGCAGCTACCCATCGGGACACAGAAACACCATATATTTT. It is translated as CASSYPSGHRNTIYF.

The CDR3 bases are TGTGCCAGCAGCCCGGACAGGCCCCGCGATACTGAAGCTTTCTTT. It yields the protein CASSPDRPRDTEAFF. The chain is built from TRBV6-5 and TRBJ1-1; 7 positions agree with TRBD1. Germline V gives CDR1 MNHEY, CDR2 SVGAGI. The V gene end was trimmed by 6 bases and the J gene end by 5 bases; junction bases not matched to a gene: 12. This CDR3 spans 15 amino acids.

This clone was counted between two and nine times. V gene TRBV10-1 combines with J gene TRBJ2-1; D possibly corresponds to TRBD2 (5 bases). The germline gives CDR1 WNHNN, CDR2 SYGVQD (reference sequence). This CDR3 region has 16 residues. V gave up 0 bases and J gave up 0 bases, with 9 bases separating them. The CDR3 is CASSESSSSSYNEQFF. For the CDR3, the DNA is TGCGCCAGCAGTGAGTCGTCTAGCAGCTCCTACAATGAGCAGTTCTTC.

This chain connects TRBV5-5 to TRBJ1-2, with TRBD1 identical over 10 bases. Germline V gives CDR1 SGHKS, CDR2 YYEKEE (reference sequence). V lost 4 bases to trimming and J lost 7 bases; unmatched junction nucleotides: 19. This CDR3 is 18 amino acids long. CDR3 region: CASSLLPGQGSPSTGYTF. The CDR3 DNA follows: TGTGCCAGCAGCCTGTTGCCGGGACAGGGGTCCCCCTCGACTGGCTACACCTTC. Looking up the rest from reference TRBV5-5 and TRBJ1-2 gives the full variable domain: DAGVTQSPTHLIKTRGQQVTLRCSPISGHKSVSWYQQVLGQGPQFIFQYYEKEERGRGNFPDRFSARQFPNYSSELNVNALLLGDSALYLCASSLLPGQGSPSTGYTFGSGTRLTVV.

This sequence joins TRBV5-1 and TRBJ2-3; 7 nucleotides match TRBD2. The CDR3 loop spans 15 amino acids. V lost 3 bases to trimming and J lost 0 bases; unmatched junction nucleotides: 4. Per germline, CDR1 SGHRS and CDR2 YFSETQ. CDR3 bases: TGCGCCAGCAGCTCTAGCGGCCCTAGCACAGATACGCAGTATTTT. Translating it yields CASSSSGPSTDTQYF.

This clone was recorded only once. CDR3 sequence: CASSKPTRDRDGYTF. The CDR3 DNA follows: TGTGCCAGCAGCAAACCTACCCGGGACAGGGATGGCTACACCTTC. V usage is TRBV9 and J usage is TRBJ1-2; TRBD1 aligns across 9 bases. The germline CDR1 and CDR2 sequences are SGDLS and YYNGEE. The ends lost 4 bases at V and 6 bases at J; junction bases unmatched: 10. The CDR3 totals 15 residues.

A few counts support this clone. The chain uses TRBV9 and TRBJ1-1, with D maybe TRBD1 (6 bases). The CDR3 is 12 amino acids. The germline gives CDR1 SGDLS, CDR2 YYNGEE. The germline V and J ends were trimmed by 3 bases and 3 bases, with 6 bases remaining between them. The CDR3 DNA follows: TGTGCCAGCAGCGACAGGGACACTGAAGCTTTCTTT. Residues: CASSDRDTEAFF. The complete variable domain, with remaining parts taken from reference TRBV9 and TRBJ1-1, reads DSGVTQTPKHLITATGQRVTLRCSPRSGDLSVYWYQQSLDQGLQFLIQYYNGEERAKGNILERFSAQQFPDLHSELNLSSLELGDSALYFCASSDRDTEAFFGQGTRLTVV.

This sequence joins TRBV29-1 and TRBJ2-1; D might be TRBD2 (5 bases). Germline V CDR1 and CDR2: SQVTM, ANQGSEA. This CDR3 is 11 amino acids long. The V and J ends lost 8 bases and 8 bases respectively, with 13 bases between them. In DNA, the CDR3 is TGCAGCCGGGGATGGCAAGATGAGCAGTTCTTC. Amino acids: CSRGWQDEQFF.

The rearrangement links TRBV2 to TRBJ1-4, with D hard to call. From germline, CDR1 is SNHLY and CDR2 FYNNEI. The CDR3 is made up of 11 amino acids. Trimming took 4 bases from V and 10 from J, leaving 7 bases between them. Here the CDR3 DNA reads TGTGCCAGCAGTGGGGAGAGAAAACTGTTTTTT. Residues: CASSGERKLFF. The entire variable domain, with the rest obtained from reference TRBV2 and TRBJ1-4, is as follows: EPEVTQTPSHQVTQMGQEVILRCVPISNHLYFYWYRQILGQKVEFLVSFYNNEISEKSEIFDDQFSVERPDGSNFTLKIRSTKLEDSAMYFCASSGERKLFFGSGTQLSVL.

The rearrangement links TRBV19 to TRBJ1-2; 7 nucleotides match TRBD1. The CDR3 consists of 15 residues. The V gene end was trimmed by 5 bases and the J gene end by 6 bases; junction bases not matched to a gene: 12. Germline V lookup: CDR1 LNHDA, CDR2 SQIVND (reference sequence). CDR3 nucleotides: TGTGCCAGTAGTGTCTTGACAGGGCCCGTCGATGGCTACACCTTC. Translated, it gives CASSVLTGPVDGYTF.

The chain employs TRBV18 and TRBJ1-4; TRBD1 is a possible D gene (5 bases). Germline V gives CDR1 KGHSH, CDR2 LQKENI. The CDR3 consists of 13 residues. Trimming cost V 5 bases and J 1 base, with 5 bases left between them. CDR3 protein: CASSRGTNEKLFF. Here the CDR3 DNA reads TGTGCCAGCTCAAGGGGAACTAATGAAAAACTGTTTTTT.

This rearrangement joins TRBV28 to TRBJ2-5, with D perhaps TRBD1 (6 bases). V lost 4 bases and J 4 bases, leaving 13 bases between the germline ends. There are 14 residues in the CDR3. CDR1 is MDHEN and CDR2 is SYDVKM in the germline V gene. The DNA of the CDR3 is TGTGCCAGCAGTTGGAGGACAGTTCCAGAGACCCAGTACTTC. Translated: CASSWRTVPETQYF.

The chain links TRBV27 to TRBJ2-3; 7 positions match TRBD2. After removal of 8 bases from V and 4 bases from J, the junction contained 9 bases not matched to a gene. The CDR3 sequence is 14 residues long. Per germline, CDR1 MNHEY and CDR2 SMNVEV (reference sequence). The CDR3 region has the DNA TGTGCCAGCGGTGAGGCGGGAGCACCAGATACGCAGTATTTT. Translated: CASGEAGAPDTQYF.

The rearrangement joins TRBV28 to TRBJ1-2; 8 bases fit TRBD1. Germline lookup yields CDR1 MDHEN and CDR2 SYDVKM. The CDR3 runs to 15 residues. With V trimmed by 4 bases and J by 5 bases, 9 bases remained unmatched. CDR3 loop: CASSYTGGREYGYTF. The CDR3 DNA is TGTGCCAGCAGTTACACAGGGGGACGCGAATATGGCTACACCTTC.

V usage is TRBV4-1 and J usage is TRBJ1-3, with D perhaps matching TRBD1 (5 bases). CDR1 is MGHRA and CDR2 is YSYEKL in the germline V gene. V gave up 0 bases and J gave up 11 bases, with 14 bases separating them. This CDR3 region has 14 residues. The CDR3 loop is CASSQDGGGKPIYF. The CDR3 DNA is TGCGCCAGCAGCCAAGATGGGGGGGGAAAGCCCATATATTTT.

This clone has a single count. The rearrangement joins TRBV30 to TRBJ2-3; D is possibly TRBD1 (6 bases). Germline V lookup: CDR1 GTSNPN, CDR2 SVGIG (reference sequence). The CDR3 totals 15 residues. The V end lost 2 bases, the J end lost 2 bases, and 14 bases lay between the germline ends. The CDR3 coding sequence is TGTGCCTGGAGTCGGGCAGGGGTCCTCACAGATACGCAGTATTTT. This gives the protein CAWSRAGVLTDTQYF.

This clone was detected only a few times. The chain carries TRBV5-4 and TRBJ2-1; D gene ambiguous. The CDR3 totals 12 residues. Germline V gene sequence: CDR1 SGHNT, CDR2 YYREEE (reference sequence). Between the trimmed V and J ends, which lost 4 bases and 5 bases, there was a span of 7 bases. The CDR3 nucleotides read TGTGCCAGCAGCACCTATAACAATGAGCAGTTCTTC. Translated: CASSTYNNEQFF.

This chain links TRBV29-1 with TRBJ2-3; the match to TRBD2 covers 10 bases. Germline-derived CDR1 and CDR2 are SQVTM and ANQGSEA. The V gene end was trimmed by 6 bases and the J gene end by 5 bases; junction bases not matched to a gene: 8. There are 14 residues in the CDR3. CDR3 loop: CSVESGGAGDTQYF. The CDR3 DNA sequence: TGCAGCGTAGAAAGCGGGGGGGCCGGAGATACGCAGTATTTT.